This TCR beta chain was captured in a study of blood T cells in healthy people across ages. A second roughly 6 to 12 cycle PCR used barcoded and J-beta primers. TCRdb re-analysed the 5' RACE reads in MiXCR, keeping a single row per CDR3 protein. Among 1.5 million to 2 million distinct CDR3 sequences listed, less than 50% were seen once. The TCR sequence derives from a woman between 35 and 50 years old in good health. The sample taken for sequencing was blood.

The CDR3 coding sequence is TGTGCCAGCAGTACGGGCGCCGCCTCCTACAATGAGCAGTTCTTC. The encoded protein is CASSTGAASYNEQFF. The chain recombines TRBV6-2 or TRBV6-3 with TRBJ2-1; no clear D. The germline V gene has CDR1 MNHEY and CDR2 SVGEGT. The germline V and J ends were trimmed by 5 bases and 0 bases, with 11 bases remaining between them. The CDR3 runs to 15 residues.